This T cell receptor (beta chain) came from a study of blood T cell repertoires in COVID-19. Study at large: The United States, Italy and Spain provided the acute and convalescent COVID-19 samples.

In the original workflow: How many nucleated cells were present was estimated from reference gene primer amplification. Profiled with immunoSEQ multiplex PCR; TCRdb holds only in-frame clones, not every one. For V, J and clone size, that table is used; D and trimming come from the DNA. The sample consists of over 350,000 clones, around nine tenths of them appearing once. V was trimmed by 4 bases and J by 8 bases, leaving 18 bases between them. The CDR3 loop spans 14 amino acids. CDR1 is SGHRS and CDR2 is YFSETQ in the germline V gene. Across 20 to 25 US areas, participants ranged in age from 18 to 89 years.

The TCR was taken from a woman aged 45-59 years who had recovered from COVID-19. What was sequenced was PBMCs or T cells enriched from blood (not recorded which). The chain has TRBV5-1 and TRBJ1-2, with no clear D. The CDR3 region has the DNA TGCGCCAGCAGCCCCGACGGATCAGCGGCCGGCTACACCTTC. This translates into CASSPDGSAAGYTF.